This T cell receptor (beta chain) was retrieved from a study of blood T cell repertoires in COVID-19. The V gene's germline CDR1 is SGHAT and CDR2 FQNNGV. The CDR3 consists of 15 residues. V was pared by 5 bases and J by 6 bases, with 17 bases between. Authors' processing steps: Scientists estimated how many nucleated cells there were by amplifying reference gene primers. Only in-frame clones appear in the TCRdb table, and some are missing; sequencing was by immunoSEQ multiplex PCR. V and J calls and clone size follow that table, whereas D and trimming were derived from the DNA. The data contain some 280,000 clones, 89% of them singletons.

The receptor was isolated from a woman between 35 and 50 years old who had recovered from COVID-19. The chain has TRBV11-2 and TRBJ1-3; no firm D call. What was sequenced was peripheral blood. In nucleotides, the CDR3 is TGTGCCAGCAGCCCCACACGGAGCCCGCTAAACACCATATATTTT. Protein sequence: CASSPTRSPLNTIYF.